A single T cell receptor (beta chain) is shown here with its context. Its target is unknown. These data belong to a study of cytomegalovirus exposure and HLA in healthy donors. Per the germline V gene, CDR1 is SEHNR and CDR2 is FQNEAQ (reference sequence). The length of the CDR3 is 16 residues. The junction had 9 bases not matched to a gene; V was cut back by 5 bases and J by 3 bases. General observations from the study: The classifier was said to identify cytomegalovirus status with high specificity and sensitivity.

This PCR relied on a set of 60 Vbeta primers and 13 Jbeta primers. Data came from immunoSEQ multiplex PCR; TCRdb stores just in-frame clones and leaves some out. The profile shows 90,000 to 140,000 clones, 76% of them singletons. The rearrangement joins TRBV7-9 to TRBJ2-1, with TRBD1 identical over 8 bases. The TCR comes from a man aged 35-49 years in good health and CMV-seropositive. The sample consisted of PBMCs. CDR3 bases: TGTGCCAGCAGCATCACGCGGACAGGGAACTACAATGAGCAGTTCTTC. Translating it yields CASSITRTGNYNEQFF.